This entry describes one T cell receptor beta chain. Antigen: not known. RNA was extracted from bulk tissue without any cell sorting. Distant lung tissue was collected more than 3 cm away from the tumor edge. A modified ARM-PCR protocol with three rounds of nested PCR amplified TCRbeta. TCRdb passed the multiplex PCR reads through MiXCR, listing each CDR3 protein once. The sample holds roughly 75,000 distinct CDR3 sequences, 65% to 85% seen once. The sample is drawn from a study of tumor and adjacent non-tumor tissue in lung cancer. General study results and limits: Significantly higher TCR diversity was found in tumor than normal lung.

Germline V CDR1 and CDR2: SGHAT, FQNNGV. Trimming removed 4 bases from V and 14 bases from J, with 23 bases in between. The CDR3 sequence is 14 residues long. This chain links TRBV11-2 with TRBJ2-5, with a weak D call TRBD1 (6 bases). This receptor was obtained from a man between 60 and 70 years old with non-small cell lung cancer. Sequencing was performed on distant non-tumor lung tissue. The CDR3, as DNA: TGTGCCAGCAGCTCCGGACAGTTTCTGGAGATCCAATACTTC. Protein product: CASSSGQFLEIQYF. Drawing the rest from reference TRBV11-2 and TRBJ2-5, the complete variable domain is EAGVAQSPRYKIIEKRQSVAFWCNPISGHATLYWYQQILGQGPKLLIQFQNNGVVDDSQLPKDRFSAERLKGVDSTLKIQPAKLEDSAVYLCASSSGQFLEIQYFGPGTRLLVL.